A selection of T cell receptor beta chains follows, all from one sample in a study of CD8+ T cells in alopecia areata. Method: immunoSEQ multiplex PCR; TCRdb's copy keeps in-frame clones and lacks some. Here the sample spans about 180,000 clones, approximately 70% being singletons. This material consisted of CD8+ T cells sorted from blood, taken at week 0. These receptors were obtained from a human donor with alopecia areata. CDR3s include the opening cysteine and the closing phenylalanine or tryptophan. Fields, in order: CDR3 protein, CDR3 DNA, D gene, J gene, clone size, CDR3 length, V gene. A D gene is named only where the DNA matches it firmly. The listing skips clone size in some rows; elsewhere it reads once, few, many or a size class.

cdr3_aa: CASSQGAGGAAYGYTF
cdr3_nt: TGCGCCAGCAGCCAGGGGGCCGGGGGCGCCGCCTATGGCTACACCTTC
d_call: NA
j_call: TRBJ1-2
clone_size: few
cdr3_length: 16
v_call: TRBV4-1

cdr3_aa: CAASGGSYEQYF
cdr3_nt: TGTGCCGCTAGCGGGGGGTCCTACGAGCAGTACTTC
d_call: TRBD2
j_call: TRBJ2-7
clone_size: NA
cdr3_length: 12
v_call: TRBV15

cdr3_aa: CAWGPGTGPYNEQFF
cdr3_nt: TGTGCCTGGGGTCCCGGGACAGGGCCCTACAATGAGCAGTTCTTC
d_call: TRBD1
j_call: TRBJ2-1
clone_size: NA
cdr3_length: 15
v_call: TRBV30

cdr3_aa: CASSSRGERTPLHF
cdr3_nt: TGTGCCAGCAGTTCCCGGGGGGAGAGGACACCCCTCCACTTT
d_call: NA
j_call: TRBJ1-6
clone_size: NA
cdr3_length: 14
v_call: TRBV27

cdr3_aa: CASSLESGIQPQHF
cdr3_nt: TGTGCCAGCAGCTTAGAGTCAGGAATTCAGCCCCAGCATTTT
d_call: NA
j_call: TRBJ1-5
clone_size: NA
cdr3_length: 14
v_call: TRBV11-2

cdr3_aa: CSVWVDYEQYF
cdr3_nt: TGCAGCGTTTGGGTGGACTACGAGCAGTACTTC
d_call: NA
j_call: TRBJ2-7
clone_size: NA
cdr3_length: 11
v_call: TRBV29-1

cdr3_aa: CASSTRGISYEQYF
cdr3_nt: TGTGCCAGCAGTACCAGGGGGATCTCCTACGAGCAGTACTTC
d_call: TRBD1
j_call: TRBJ2-7
clone_size: NA
cdr3_length: 14
v_call: TRBV6-5

cdr3_aa: CATSRVGLEDNTGELFF
cdr3_nt: TGTGCCACCAGCAGAGTCGGCCTGGAAGACAACACCGGGGAGCTGTTTTTT
d_call: NA
j_call: TRBJ2-2
clone_size: few
cdr3_length: 17
v_call: TRBV15

cdr3_aa: CSVEEGVGEKLFF
cdr3_nt: TGCAGCGTTGAAGAGGGGGTGGGTGAAAAACTGTTTTTT
d_call: NA
j_call: TRBJ1-4
clone_size: NA
cdr3_length: 13
v_call: TRBV29-1

cdr3_aa: CSVGTGDNEQFF
cdr3_nt: TGCAGCGTTGGGACAGGGGACAATGAGCAGTTCTTC
d_call: TRBD1
j_call: TRBJ2-1
clone_size: few
cdr3_length: 12
v_call: TRBV29-1

cdr3_aa: CASSPTGGRDGYTF
cdr3_nt: TGTGCCAGCAGTCCAACAGGGGGGAGAGATGGCTACACCTTC
d_call: TRBD1
j_call: TRBJ1-2
clone_size: few
cdr3_length: 14
v_call: TRBV5-6

cdr3_aa: CASSPQGYYGYTF
cdr3_nt: TGTGCCAGCAGTCCTCAGGGGTACTATGGCTACACCTTC
d_call: NA
j_call: TRBJ1-2
clone_size: NA
cdr3_length: 13
v_call: TRBV27

cdr3_aa: CASSLPSGGTYEQYF
cdr3_nt: TGTGCCAGCAGCCTCCCTAGCGGGGGAACCTACGAGCAGTACTTC
d_call: TRBD2
j_call: TRBJ2-7
clone_size: NA
cdr3_length: 15
v_call: TRBV4-2

cdr3_aa: CASSSGTGTYNEQFF
cdr3_nt: TGTGCCAGCAGCTCCGGGACAGGGACCTACAATGAGCAGTTCTTC
d_call: TRBD1
j_call: TRBJ2-1
clone_size: few
cdr3_length: 15
v_call: TRBV13

cdr3_aa: CASSVGGGSYNEQFF
cdr3_nt: TGTGCCAGCAGCGTAGGAGGGGGCTCCTACAATGAGCAGTTCTTC
d_call: NA
j_call: TRBJ2-1
clone_size: NA
cdr3_length: 15
v_call: TRBV9

cdr3_aa: CASSSQRPYEQYF
cdr3_nt: TGTGCCAGCAGTTCTCAAAGACCCTACGAGCAGTACTTC
d_call: NA
j_call: TRBJ2-7
clone_size: NA
cdr3_length: 13
v_call: TRBV27

cdr3_aa: CSVEDPQGEYGYTF
cdr3_nt: TGCAGCGTTGAAGATCCGCAGGGCGAATATGGCTACACCTTC
d_call: NA
j_call: TRBJ1-2
clone_size: few
cdr3_length: 14
v_call: TRBV29-1

cdr3_aa: CSVHRGQNYGYTF
cdr3_nt: TGCAGCGTTCACAGGGGGCAGAACTATGGCTACACCTTC
d_call: TRBD1
j_call: TRBJ1-2
clone_size: few
cdr3_length: 13
v_call: TRBV29-1

cdr3_aa: CASSSDRGNTEAFF
cdr3_nt: TGTGCCAGCAGTTCGGACAGAGGGAACACTGAAGCTTTCTTT
d_call: NA
j_call: TRBJ1-1
clone_size: NA
cdr3_length: 14
v_call: TRBV27

cdr3_aa: CSVELPGTYEQYF
cdr3_nt: TGCAGCGTTGAGCTTCCGGGGACCTACGAGCAGTACTTC
d_call: NA
j_call: TRBJ2-7
clone_size: few
cdr3_length: 13
v_call: TRBV29-1

cdr3_aa: CASSNRGPNTGELFF
cdr3_nt: TGTGCCAGCAGCAACAGGGGACCGAACACCGGGGAGCTGTTTTTT
d_call: TRBD1
j_call: TRBJ2-2
clone_size: once
cdr3_length: 15
v_call: TRBV6-5

cdr3_aa: CASGLVRDDGYTF
cdr3_nt: TGTGCTAGTGGTTTGGTAAGGGACGATGGCTACACCTTC
d_call: NA
j_call: TRBJ1-2
clone_size: NA
cdr3_length: 13
v_call: TRBV12-5

cdr3_aa: CASSFNLLQDQETQYF
cdr3_nt: TGTGCCAGCAGCTTCAACCTCCTCCAGGACCAAGAGACCCAGTACTTC
d_call: NA
j_call: TRBJ2-5
clone_size: once
cdr3_length: 16
v_call: TRBV7-9

cdr3_aa: CASSGLRAYEQYF
cdr3_nt: TGTGCCAGCAGCGGACTTAGGGCGTACGAGCAGTACTTC
d_call: NA
j_call: TRBJ2-7
clone_size: NA
cdr3_length: 13
v_call: TRBV6-1

cdr3_aa: CASSFTVNTEAFF
cdr3_nt: TGTGCCAGCAGCTTCACAGTGAACACTGAAGCTTTCTTT
d_call: NA
j_call: TRBJ1-1
clone_size: NA
cdr3_length: 13
v_call: TRBV5-4

cdr3_aa: CASSLGGFNEQFF
cdr3_nt: TGTGCCAGCAGCTTAGGTGGGTTCAATGAGCAGTTCTTC
d_call: NA
j_call: TRBJ2-1
clone_size: NA
cdr3_length: 13
v_call: TRBV7-9

cdr3_aa: CATKAPQDYDSDTQYF
cdr3_nt: TGTGCCACCAAGGCCCCCCAGGACTACGATTCGGATACGCAGTATTTT
d_call: NA
j_call: TRBJ2-3
clone_size: few
cdr3_length: 16
v_call: TRBV10-3

cdr3_aa: CASSPGGGSPLHF
cdr3_nt: TGTGCCAGCAGCCCGGGTGGTGGATCACCCCTCCACTTT
d_call: NA
j_call: TRBJ1-6
clone_size: NA
cdr3_length: 13
v_call: TRBV13

cdr3_aa: CASSTTGTDNEAFF
cdr3_nt: TGTGCCAGTAGTACGACCGGGACAGATAATGAAGCTTTCTTT
d_call: TRBD1
j_call: TRBJ1-1
clone_size: NA
cdr3_length: 14
v_call: TRBV19

cdr3_aa: CASSSEPLSNQPQHF
cdr3_nt: TGTGCCAGCAGCTCTGAGCCCCTTAGCAATCAGCCCCAGCATTTT
d_call: NA
j_call: TRBJ1-5
clone_size: NA
cdr3_length: 15
v_call: TRBV27

cdr3_aa: CASSETSELYEQYF
cdr3_nt: TGTGCCAGCAGCGAGACTAGCGAATTATACGAGCAGTACTTC
d_call: TRBD2
j_call: TRBJ2-7
clone_size: NA
cdr3_length: 14
v_call: TRBV9

cdr3_aa: CASSLGFRVSGSYEQYF
cdr3_nt: TGTGCCAGCAGCTTAGGGTTTAGGGTCTCGGGTTCCTACGAGCAGTACTTC
d_call: NA
j_call: TRBJ2-7
clone_size: NA
cdr3_length: 17
v_call: TRBV7-9

cdr3_aa: CASSLEASGGYEQYF
cdr3_nt: TGCGCCAGCAGCCTCGAAGCTAGCGGGGGATACGAGCAGTACTTC
d_call: TRBD2
j_call: TRBJ2-7
clone_size: NA
cdr3_length: 15
v_call: TRBV4-1

cdr3_aa: CAISESGQVNQPQHF
cdr3_nt: TGTGCCATCAGTGAGTCAGGGCAGGTCAATCAGCCCCAGCATTTT
d_call: NA
j_call: TRBJ1-5
clone_size: few
cdr3_length: 15
v_call: TRBV10-3

cdr3_aa: CATLDSLNTGELFF
cdr3_nt: TGTGCCACCTTGGACAGCCTGAACACCGGGGAGCTGTTTTTT
d_call: NA
j_call: TRBJ2-2
clone_size: once
cdr3_length: 14
v_call: TRBV10-3

cdr3_aa: CATSPRTGVFSGANVLTF
cdr3_nt: TGTGCCACCAGCCCCCGGACAGGGGTGTTTTCTGGGGCCAACGTCCTGACTTTC
d_call: TRBD1
j_call: TRBJ2-6
clone_size: NA
cdr3_length: 18
v_call: TRBV15

cdr3_aa: CASSPDSGGYNEQFF
cdr3_nt: TGTGCCAGCAGCCCCGATAGCGGGGGGTACAATGAGCAGTTCTTC
d_call: TRBD2
j_call: TRBJ2-1
clone_size: few
cdr3_length: 15
v_call: TRBV7-3

cdr3_aa: CASSQGGELDEQYF
cdr3_nt: TGCGCCAGCAGCCAAGGGGGAGAGCTCGACGAGCAGTACTTC
d_call: NA
j_call: TRBJ2-7
clone_size: NA
cdr3_length: 14
v_call: TRBV4-1

cdr3_aa: CASSQGLWKSTGLGDEQYF
cdr3_nt: TGCGCCAGCAGTCAAGGCCTATGGAAATCCACAGGGCTCGGCGACGAGCAGTACTTC
d_call: NA
j_call: TRBJ2-7
clone_size: few
cdr3_length: 19
v_call: TRBV23-1

cdr3_aa: CATSRALGQGNEKLFF
cdr3_nt: TGTGCCACCAGCAGAGCTCTAGGACAGGGAAATGAAAAACTGTTTTTT
d_call: TRBD1
j_call: TRBJ1-4
clone_size: NA
cdr3_length: 16
v_call: TRBV15

cdr3_aa: CSVDGGGYEQYF
cdr3_nt: TGCAGCGTTGATGGAGGGGGCTACGAGCAGTACTTC
d_call: NA
j_call: TRBJ2-7
clone_size: few
cdr3_length: 12
v_call: TRBV29-1

cdr3_aa: CASSNGQSNYGYTF
cdr3_nt: TGTGCCAGCAGCAACGGACAGTCTAACTATGGCTACACCTTC
d_call: NA
j_call: TRBJ1-2
clone_size: NA
cdr3_length: 14
v_call: TRBV5-6

cdr3_aa: CASSDSNRQPWEQYF
cdr3_nt: TGTGCCAGCAGTGACTCGAACCGCCAACCATGGGAGCAGTACTTC
d_call: NA
j_call: TRBJ2-5
clone_size: NA
cdr3_length: 15
v_call: TRBV6-4

cdr3_aa: CASSETFWDSEAFF
cdr3_nt: TGTGCCAGCAGTGAAACTTTCTGGGACAGCGAAGCTTTCTTT
d_call: TRBD1
j_call: TRBJ1-1
clone_size: NA
cdr3_length: 14
v_call: TRBV6-1

cdr3_aa: CASSIRQGPGGYTF
cdr3_nt: TGTGCCAGCAGCATAAGACAGGGGCCGGGCGGCTACACCTTC
d_call: TRBD1
j_call: TRBJ1-2
clone_size: once
cdr3_length: 14
v_call: TRBV7-2

cdr3_aa: CASTRSWVFTGELFF
cdr3_nt: TGCGCCAGCACACGTTCCTGGGTATTCACCGGGGAGCTGTTTTTT
d_call: NA
j_call: TRBJ2-2
clone_size: few
cdr3_length: 15
v_call: TRBV10-2

cdr3_aa: CASSFSGGNEQYF
cdr3_nt: TGTGCCAGCAGTTTTAGCGGGGGGAACGAGCAGTACTTC
d_call: TRBD2
j_call: TRBJ2-7
clone_size: few
cdr3_length: 13
v_call: TRBV7-9

cdr3_aa: CASSSWTGLGKNIQYF
cdr3_nt: TGTGCCAGCAGTTCCTGGACAGGGTTGGGAAAAAACATTCAGTACTTC
d_call: TRBD1
j_call: TRBJ2-4
clone_size: NA
cdr3_length: 16
v_call: TRBV6-5